The clone carrying this T cell receptor (beta chain) showed up just a few times. The antigen remains undetermined. The entry originates in a study of post-analysis software for immune sequencing data. Study at large: Disease trajectories encompassed relapsing-remitting, secondary progressive and progressive-relapsing multiple sclerosis. Points from the study as a whole: F measure showed strong co-clustering of same-batch samples. Compared against controls, patients with multiple sclerosis displayed significantly lower normalized Chao1 diversity.

The authors incorporated unique molecular identifiers into the TCR beta cDNA libraries. From about 1 to 10 million T cells, 500,000 or so cDNA molecules were obtained. TCRdb reprocessed the PCR reads with MiXCR, giving one entry per CDR3 protein. Among 700,000 to 800,000 distinct CDR3 sequences listed, around 27% were seen once. The TCR originated in a girl between 10 and 17 years old with multiple sclerosis. The source material was blood.

The CDR3 DNA follows: TGTGCCAGCAGTGTCCGGTTTGTAGAGCAGTTCTTC. Its translation: CASSVRFVEQFF. The chain is built from TRBV6-1 and TRBJ2-1; D not resolved. The CDR3 covers 12 residues. Trimming removed 4 bases from V and 10 bases from J, with 11 bases in between. The germline V gene has CDR1 MNHNS and CDR2 SASEGT.